The rows below give T cell receptor beta chains drawn from one sample of a study of long-term antiretroviral therapy in people with HIV. Produced via immunoSEQ multiplex PCR; TCRdb's table is partial and in-frame only. Altogether some 28,000 clones are present, roughly 96% being singletons, with the ten largest covering roughly 8%. This sample comprised unsorted PBMCs, obtained 6 to 6.5 years after starting antiretroviral therapy. These receptors were collected from a man under 40 with HIV. The CDR3 runs from the conserved cysteine through the conserved F or W. D genes are given only for firm matches.

CASSLGLNTGELFF | TRBJ2-2 | NA | TRBV7-2
CASSPITSGGASETQYF | TRBJ2-5 | TRBD2 | TRBV11-1
CASSPSQTYEQYF | TRBJ2-7 | NA | TRBV5-1
CASTGVLNTDTQYF | TRBJ2-3 | NA | TRBV5-1
CASSLLGSYNEQFF | TRBJ2-1 | NA | TRBV28
CASTVRGRETQYF | TRBJ2-5 | TRBD1 | TRBV7-2
CASSLWGPNTEAFF | TRBJ1-1 | NA | TRBV11-2
CASSLGFSGGDSTDTQYF | TRBJ2-3 | NA | TRBV27
CASSDPYTQYF | TRBJ2-3 | NA | TRBV25-1
CASSQVWQKNTGELFF | TRBJ2-2 | NA | TRBV4-1
CSVVGAGGYEQYF | TRBJ2-7 | NA | TRBV29-1
CAISVGKGMNTGELFF | TRBJ2-2 | NA | TRBV10-3
CASSATGRNTEAFF | TRBJ1-1 | NA | TRBV9
CAISFWDRAYEQYF | TRBJ2-7 | NA | TRBV10-3
CATSRDPGEGNQPQHF | TRBJ1-5 | NA | TRBV15
CASSPDLSTNEKLFF | TRBJ1-4 | NA | TRBV5-1
CASSEGGWVGNIQYF | TRBJ2-4 | NA | TRBV7-9
CASSFSQGGGNTIYF | TRBJ1-3 | NA | TRBV9
CASMDRTYEQYF | TRBJ2-7 | NA | TRBV28
CASRKGLAGDNEQFF | TRBJ2-1 | TRBD2 | TRBV4-1
CASSQYRGFDNEQFF | TRBJ2-1 | TRBD1 | TRBV4-2
CASWTGAGETQYF | TRBJ2-5 | TRBD1 | TRBV27
CASSVRDRTKAFF | TRBJ1-1 | TRBD1 | TRBV7-2
CASSIGGGRAYNEQFF | TRBJ2-1 | TRBD2 | TRBV19
CASSYGQGNYGYTF | TRBJ1-2 | TRBD1 | TRBV27
CASSSWDRVHEQYF | TRBJ2-7 | TRBD1 | TRBV6-5
CATTMSGPYEQYF | TRBJ2-7 | NA | TRBV28
CASSLKVGSGANVLTF | TRBJ2-6 | NA | TRBV7-9
CAISESTRVWNQPQHF | TRBJ1-5 | NA | TRBV10-3